Described below is a single T cell receptor (beta chain) sequence and its context. Original analysis: Estimated nucleated cell counts came from reference gene primer amplification. Assay: immunoSEQ multiplex PCR; the TCRdb copy retains only in-frame clones and omits some. V and J calls and clone size are those listed in that table; D and trimming were worked out from the DNA. The sample lists nearly 80,000 clones, roughly 90% occurring once. CDR3 length: 15 residues. Germline V CDR1 and CDR2: SEHNR, FQNEAQ (reference sequence). The junction had 12 bases not matched to a gene; V was cut back by 7 bases and J by 3 bases. This entry comes from a study of blood T cell repertoires in COVID-19. Across the whole study: Researchers got acute and convalescent COVID-19 samples from the United States, Italy and Spain. T cells, B-cell-depleted T cells, or PBMCs provided the cDNA or gDNA that served as material.

The gene calls are TRBV7-9 and TRBJ2-7; 7 bases are a match to TRBD2. What was sequenced was peripheral blood. The TCR comes from a woman over 75 with acute or convalescent COVID-19. As DNA, the CDR3 is TGTGCCAGCACCACAGGCGGGGGACCTATCTACGAGCAGTACTTC. Translating gives CASTTGGGPIYEQYF.